This TCR beta chain came from a study of T cell responses to AZD1222 COVID-19 vaccine. Overall study findings and caveats: Baseline serostatus was positive in only a handful of AZD1222 recipients. It should be noted that donors were predominantly white British and more often female, and clonal diversity was possibly underestimated. The reported proportion of spike-specific TCRs targeting unmutated variant regions was nearly half.

With regard to this clone: The target antigen is unknown.

Generated by immunoSEQ multiplex PCR, the TCRdb table keeps only in-frame clones and is missing some. This sample yields fewer than 100,000 clones, of which 88% are seen a single time; approximately 15% belongs to the top ten. The receptor comes from an adult who received the AZD1222 COVID-19 vaccine. This specimen was peripheral blood, taken 28 days after the second AZD1222 dose.

Here the CDR3 reads CASSTGTSPGELFF. The CDR3 DNA follows: TGCGCCAGCAGCACCGGGACTAGTCCCGGGGAGCTGTTTTTT. The rearrangement uses TRBV5-1 and TRBJ2-2; 8 nucleotides line up with TRBD2. The CDR3 is 14 residues long. The V segment lost 4 bases and the J segment 6 bases; nucleotides outside the gene matches: 5. Germline assignment: CDR1 SGHRS and CDR2 YFSETQ.